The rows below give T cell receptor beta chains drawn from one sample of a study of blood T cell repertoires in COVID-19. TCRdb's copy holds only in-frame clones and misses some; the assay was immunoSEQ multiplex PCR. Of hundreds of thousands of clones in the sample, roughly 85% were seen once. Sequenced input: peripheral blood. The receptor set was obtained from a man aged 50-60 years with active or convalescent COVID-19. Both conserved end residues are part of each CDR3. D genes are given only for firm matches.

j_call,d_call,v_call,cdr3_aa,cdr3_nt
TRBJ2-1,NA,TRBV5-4,CASSLESSYNEQFF,TGTGCCAGCAGCTTGGAGAGTTCCTACAATGAGCAGTTCTTC
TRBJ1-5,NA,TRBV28,CASRARVFNQPQHF,TGTGCCAGCAGGGCCCGGGTCTTCAATCAGCCCCAGCATTTT
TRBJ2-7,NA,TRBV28,CASSLSGGPYEQYF,TGTGCCAGCAGTTTATCGGGTGGCCCCTACGAGCAGTACTTC
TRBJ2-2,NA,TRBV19,CASSMIMRQADTGELFF,TGTGCCAGTAGTATGATTATGAGACAGGCGGACACCGGGGAGCTGTTTTTT
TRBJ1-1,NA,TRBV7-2,CASSLGAARQGTEAFF,TGTGCCAGCAGCTTAGGGGCAGCCCGTCAGGGTACTGAAGCTTTCTTT
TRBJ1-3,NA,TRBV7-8,CASSLARGSGNTIYF,TGTGCCAGCAGCTTAGCCCGGGGCTCTGGAAACACCATATATTTT
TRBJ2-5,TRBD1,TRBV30,CAWSWSGGRLGETQYF,TGTGCCTGGAGTTGGTCAGGGGGTCGGTTGGGGGAGACCCAGTACTTC
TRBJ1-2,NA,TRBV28,CASSLSLGAYGYTF,TGTGCCAGCAGTTTATCGCTCGGAGCATATGGCTACACCTTC
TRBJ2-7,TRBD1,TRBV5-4,CASSWQTGVSYEQYF,TGTGCCAGCAGCTGGCAAACAGGGGTGTCCTACGAGCAGTACTTC
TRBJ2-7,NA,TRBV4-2,CASSQGEFEQYF,TGTGCCAGCAGCCAAGGCGAGTTCGAGCAGTACTTC
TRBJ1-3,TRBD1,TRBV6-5,CASSRGTGLGNTIYF,TGTGCCAGCAGCAGGGGGACAGGGTTGGGCAACACCATATATTTT
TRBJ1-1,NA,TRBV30,CAWTQGLNTEAFF,TGTGCCTGGACCCAGGGCCTGAACACTGAAGCTTTCTTT
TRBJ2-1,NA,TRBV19,CASSIGDLLEQFF,TGTGCCAGTAGTATTGGTGACTTACTAGAGCAGTTCTTC
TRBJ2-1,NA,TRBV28,CASRRLREVVDEQFF,TGTGCCAGCAGACGGTTGCGGGAAGTAGTGGATGAGCAGTTCTTC
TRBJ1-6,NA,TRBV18,CASSPGGEGSPLHF,TGTGCCAGCTCACCAGGGGGCGAAGGTTCACCCCTCCACTTT
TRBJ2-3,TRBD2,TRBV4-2,CASSPVGEGAGGPGTQYF,TGTGCCAGCAGCCCTGTGGGAGAAGGAGCGGGAGGCCCCGGGACGCAGTATTTT
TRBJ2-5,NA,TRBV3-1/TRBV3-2,CASSPGTMYQETQYF,TGTGCCAGCAGCCCAGGGACAATGTACCAAGAGACCCAGTACTTC
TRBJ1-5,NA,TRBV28,CASRTSGKPQHF,TGTGCCAGCAGAACATCAGGAAAACCCCAGCATTTT
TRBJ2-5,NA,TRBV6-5,CASRGRGLQETQYF,TGTGCCAGCAGGGGCCGGGGACTCCAAGAGACCCAGTACTTC
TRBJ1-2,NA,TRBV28,CASSPPTDYGYTF,TGTGCCAGCAGTCCACCGACAGACTATGGCTACACCTTC
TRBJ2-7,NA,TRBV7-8,CASSPLGGEQYF,TGTGCCAGCAGCCCGCTCGGCGGCGAGCAGTACTTC
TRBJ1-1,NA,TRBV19,CASRAGLATNTEAFF,TGTGCCAGTAGGGCAGGTTTGGCCACGAACACTGAAGCTTTCTTT
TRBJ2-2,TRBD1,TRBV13,CASSLGPGQGVSGELFF,TGTGCCAGCAGCTTAGGTCCGGGACAGGGGGTATCCGGGGAGCTGTTTTTT
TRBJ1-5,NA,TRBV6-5,CASSTQGWSQPQHF,TGTGCCAGCAGTACACAGGGTTGGAGTCAGCCCCAGCATTTT
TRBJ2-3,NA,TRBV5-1,CASSLGQSDTQYF,TGCGCCAGCAGCTTGGGCCAGTCAGATACGCAGTATTTT
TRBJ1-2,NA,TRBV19,CASSMGPQYGYTF,TGTGCCAGTAGTATGGGGCCGCAATATGGCTACACCTTC
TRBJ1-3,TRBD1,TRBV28,CASRFSGQTSGNTIYF,TGTGCCAGCCGATTCTCGGGACAGACCTCTGGAAACACCATATATTTT
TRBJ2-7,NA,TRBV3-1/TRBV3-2,CASSQLRGREQYF,TGTGCCAGCAGCCAACTGCGGGGTAGGGAGCAGTACTTC
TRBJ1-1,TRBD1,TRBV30,CAWVHARDRNGAFF,TGTGCCTGGGTCCATGCCCGGGACAGAAATGGAGCTTTCTTT